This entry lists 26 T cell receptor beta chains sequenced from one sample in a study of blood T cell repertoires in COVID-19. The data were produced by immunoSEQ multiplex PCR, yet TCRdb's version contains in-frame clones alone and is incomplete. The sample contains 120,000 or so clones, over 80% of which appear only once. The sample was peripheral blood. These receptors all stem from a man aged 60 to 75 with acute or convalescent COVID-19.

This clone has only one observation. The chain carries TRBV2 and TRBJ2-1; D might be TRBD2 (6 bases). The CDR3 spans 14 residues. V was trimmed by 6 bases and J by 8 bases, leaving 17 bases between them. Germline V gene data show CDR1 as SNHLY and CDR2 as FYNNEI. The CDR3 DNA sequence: TGTGCCAGCAGGAGGGGCGGGATCAGCCATGAGCAGTTCTTC. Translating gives CASRRGGISHEQFF.

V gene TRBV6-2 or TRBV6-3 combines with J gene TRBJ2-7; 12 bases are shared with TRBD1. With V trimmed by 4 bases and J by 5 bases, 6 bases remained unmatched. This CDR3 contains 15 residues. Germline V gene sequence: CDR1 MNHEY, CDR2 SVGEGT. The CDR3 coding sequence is TGTGCCAGCAGTTCTCGGGACAGGGGGCGGAACGAGCAGTACTTC. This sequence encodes CASSSRDRGRNEQYF.

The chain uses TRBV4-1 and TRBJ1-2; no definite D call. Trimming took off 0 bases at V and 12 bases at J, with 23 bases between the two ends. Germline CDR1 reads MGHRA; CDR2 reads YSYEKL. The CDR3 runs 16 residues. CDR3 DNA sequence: TGCGCCAGCAGCCAAGATAGCAGTGGCACGGCGCTCGGTAACACCTTC. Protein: CASSQDSSGTALGNTF.

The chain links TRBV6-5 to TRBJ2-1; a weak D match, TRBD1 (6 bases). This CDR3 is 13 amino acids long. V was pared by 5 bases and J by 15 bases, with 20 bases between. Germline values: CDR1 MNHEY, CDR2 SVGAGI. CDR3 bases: TGTGCCAGCAGTATAAACCAGGGGAGCAAGGGGTTCTTC. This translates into CASSINQGSKGFF.

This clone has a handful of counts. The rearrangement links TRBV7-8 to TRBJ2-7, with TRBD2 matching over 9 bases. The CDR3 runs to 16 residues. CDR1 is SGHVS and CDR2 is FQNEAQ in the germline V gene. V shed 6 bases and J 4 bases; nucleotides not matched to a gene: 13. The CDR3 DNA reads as TGTGCCAGCAGTCATAACCCCGGGACTAGCTTTTACGAGCAGTACTTC. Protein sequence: CASSHNPGTSFYEQYF.

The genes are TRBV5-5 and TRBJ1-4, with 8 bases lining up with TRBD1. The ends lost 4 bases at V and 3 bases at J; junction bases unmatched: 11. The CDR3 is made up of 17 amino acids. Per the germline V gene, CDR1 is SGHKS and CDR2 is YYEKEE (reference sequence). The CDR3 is CASSTVAGGKANEKLFF. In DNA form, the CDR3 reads TGTGCCAGCAGCACGGTTGCAGGGGGCAAGGCTAATGAAAAACTGTTTTTT.

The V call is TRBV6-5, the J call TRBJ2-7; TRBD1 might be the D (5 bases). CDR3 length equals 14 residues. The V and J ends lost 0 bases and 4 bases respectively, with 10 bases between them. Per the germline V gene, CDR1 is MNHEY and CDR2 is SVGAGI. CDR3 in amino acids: CASSYSQGWYEQYF. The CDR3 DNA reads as TGTGCCAGCAGTTACTCGCAGGGATGGTACGAGCAGTACTTC.

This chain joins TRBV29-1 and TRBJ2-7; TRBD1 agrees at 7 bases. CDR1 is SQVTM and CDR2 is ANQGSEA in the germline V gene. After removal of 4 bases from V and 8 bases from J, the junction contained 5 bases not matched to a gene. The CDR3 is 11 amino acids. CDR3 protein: CSVGTGVQQYF. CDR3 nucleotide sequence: TGCAGCGTTGGGACAGGTGTACAGCAGTACTTC.

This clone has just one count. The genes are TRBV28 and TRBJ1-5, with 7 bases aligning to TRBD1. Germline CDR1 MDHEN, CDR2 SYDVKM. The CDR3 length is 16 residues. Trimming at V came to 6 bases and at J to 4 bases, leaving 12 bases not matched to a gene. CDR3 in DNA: TGTGCCAGCAGCCTTGGGACAGAAACTTTGAATCAGCCCCAGCATTTT. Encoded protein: CASSLGTETLNQPQHF. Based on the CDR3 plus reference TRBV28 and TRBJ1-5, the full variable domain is DVKVTQSSRYLVKRTGEKVFLECVQDMDHENMFWYRQDPGLGLRLIYFSYDVKMKEKGDIPEGYSVSREKKERFSLILESASTNQTSMYLCASSLGTETLNQPQHFGDGTRLSIL.

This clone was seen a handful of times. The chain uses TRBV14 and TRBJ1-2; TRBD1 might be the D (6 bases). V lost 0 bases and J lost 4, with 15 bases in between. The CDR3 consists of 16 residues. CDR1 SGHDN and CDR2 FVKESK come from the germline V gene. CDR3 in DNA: TGTGCCAGCAGCCAAGATGACGGCGGGGGGGCCTATGGCTACACCTTC. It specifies CASSQDDGGGAYGYTF.

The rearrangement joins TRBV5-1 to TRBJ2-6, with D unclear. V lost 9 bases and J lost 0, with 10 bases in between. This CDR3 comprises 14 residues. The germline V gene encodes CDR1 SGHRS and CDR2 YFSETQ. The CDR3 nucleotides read TGCGCCACCAACAGTGGCTCTGGGGCCAACGTCCTGACTTTC. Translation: CATNSGSGANVLTF.

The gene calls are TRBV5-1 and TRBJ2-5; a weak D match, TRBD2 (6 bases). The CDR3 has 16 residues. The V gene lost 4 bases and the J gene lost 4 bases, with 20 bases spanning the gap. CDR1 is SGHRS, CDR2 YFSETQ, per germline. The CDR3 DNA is TGCGCCAGCAGCCCCTCGGCCACTCGGGGGAGAGAGACCCAGTACTTC. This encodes CASSPSATRGRETQYF. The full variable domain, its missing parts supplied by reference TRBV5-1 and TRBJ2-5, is KAGVTQTPRYLIKTRGQQVTLSCSPISGHRSVSWYQQTPGQGLQFLFEYFSETQRNKGNFPGRFSGRQFSNSRSEMNVSTLELGDSALYLCASSPSATRGRETQYFGPGTRLLVL.

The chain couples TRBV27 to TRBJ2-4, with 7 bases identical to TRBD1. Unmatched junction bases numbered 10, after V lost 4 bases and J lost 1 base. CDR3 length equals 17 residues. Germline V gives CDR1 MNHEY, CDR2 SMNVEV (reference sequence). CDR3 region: CASSCPGGALAKNIQYF. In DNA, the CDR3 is TGTGCCAGCAGTTGCCCAGGGGGAGCCCTGGCCAAAAACATTCAGTACTTC.

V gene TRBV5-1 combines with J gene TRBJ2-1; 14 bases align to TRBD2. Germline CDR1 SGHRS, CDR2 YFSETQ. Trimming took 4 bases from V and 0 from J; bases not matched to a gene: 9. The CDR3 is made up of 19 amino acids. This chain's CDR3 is CASSILTSGRAASYNEQFF. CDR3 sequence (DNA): TGCGCCAGCAGCATCCTGACTAGCGGGAGGGCCGCCTCCTACAATGAGCAGTTCTTC.

CDR3 region: CASRLDVGGEQYF. The CDR3 DNA follows: TGTGCCAGCAGGCTTGATGTGGGGGGCGAGCAGTACTTC. The chain is built from TRBV2 and TRBJ2-7; the D gene is possibly TRBD2 (6 bases). The V and J ends lost 6 bases and 6 bases respectively, with 15 bases between them. Germline V gene lookup returns CDR1 SNHLY and CDR2 FYNNEI. The CDR3 sequence is 13 residues long. Complete variable domain (other parts from reference TRBV2 and TRBJ2-7): EPEVTQTPSHQVTQMGQEVILRCVPISNHLYFYWYRQILGQKVEFLVSFYNNEISEKSEIFDDQFSVERPDGSNFTLKIRSTKLEDSAMYFCASRLDVGGEQYFGPGTRLTVT.

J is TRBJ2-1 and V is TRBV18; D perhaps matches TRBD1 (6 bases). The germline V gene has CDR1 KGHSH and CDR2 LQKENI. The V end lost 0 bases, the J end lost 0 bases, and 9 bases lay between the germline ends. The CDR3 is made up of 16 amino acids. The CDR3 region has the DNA TGTGCCAGCTCACCACCAGGGGGTTCCTCCTACAATGAGCAGTTCTTC. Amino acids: CASSPPGGSSYNEQFF.

The CDR3 region is CASKAGNEKLFF. The CDR3 DNA sequence: TGTGCCAGCAAGGCAGGGAATGAAAAACTGTTTTTT. The chain has TRBV6-5 and TRBJ1-4; D is possibly TRBD1 (5 bases). Germline V gene sequence: CDR1 MNHEY, CDR2 SVGAGI. The V end lost 7 bases, the J end lost 5 bases, and 8 bases lay between the germline ends. CDR3 length: 12 residues.

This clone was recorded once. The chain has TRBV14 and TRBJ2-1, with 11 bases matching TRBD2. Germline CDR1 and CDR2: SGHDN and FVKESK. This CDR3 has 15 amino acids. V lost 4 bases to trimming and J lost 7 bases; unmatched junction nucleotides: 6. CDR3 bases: TGTGCCAGCAGCCTGGTAGCGGGAGGGAAGAATGAGCAGTTCTTC. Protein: CASSLVAGGKNEQFF.

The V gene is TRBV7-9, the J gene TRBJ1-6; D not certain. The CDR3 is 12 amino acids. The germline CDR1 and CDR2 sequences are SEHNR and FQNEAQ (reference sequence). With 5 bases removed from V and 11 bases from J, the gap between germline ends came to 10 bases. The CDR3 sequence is CASSTGDTPLHF. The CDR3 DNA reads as TGTGCCAGCAGCACCGGAGATACACCCCTCCACTTT.

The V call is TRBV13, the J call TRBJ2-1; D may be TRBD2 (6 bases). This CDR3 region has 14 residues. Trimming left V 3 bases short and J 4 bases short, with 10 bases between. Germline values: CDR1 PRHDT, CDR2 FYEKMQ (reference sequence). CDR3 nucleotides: TGTGCCAGCAGCTTTAAAGGGACTTACAATGAGCAGTTCTTC. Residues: CASSFKGTYNEQFF.

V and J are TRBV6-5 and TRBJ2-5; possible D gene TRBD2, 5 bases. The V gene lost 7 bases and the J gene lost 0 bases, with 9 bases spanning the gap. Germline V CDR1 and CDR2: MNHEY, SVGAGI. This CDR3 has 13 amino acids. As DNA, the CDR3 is TGTGCCAGCACCCCAGCGGACCAAGAGACCCAGTACTTC. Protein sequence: CASTPADQETQYF.

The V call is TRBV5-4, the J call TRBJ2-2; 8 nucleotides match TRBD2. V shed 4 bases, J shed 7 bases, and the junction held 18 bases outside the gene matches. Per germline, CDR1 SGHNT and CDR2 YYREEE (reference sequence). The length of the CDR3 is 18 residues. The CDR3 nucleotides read TGTGCCAGCAGCCTTCTCCGGACTAGCACCGAAGGAATCGGGGAGCTGTTTTTT. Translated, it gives CASSLLRTSTEGIGELFF.

DNA for the CDR3: TGTGCCAGCTCATTTGCCCGGGACAGGACCTACGAGCAGTACTTC. Amino acid sequence: CASSFARDRTYEQYF. V and J are TRBV18 and TRBJ2-7; 8 nucleotides line up with TRBD1. Germline lookup yields CDR1 KGHSH and CDR2 LQKENI. Trimming cost V 5 bases and J 2 bases; bases outside gene matches: 8. This CDR3 comprises 15 residues.

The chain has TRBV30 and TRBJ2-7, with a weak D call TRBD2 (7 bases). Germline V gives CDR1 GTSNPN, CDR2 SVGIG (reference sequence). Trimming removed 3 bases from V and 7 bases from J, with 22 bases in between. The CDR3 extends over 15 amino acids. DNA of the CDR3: TGTGCCTGGAGCGTCCGGGGACTAAGTCAGGGGGAGCAGTACTTC. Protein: CAWSVRGLSQGEQYF.

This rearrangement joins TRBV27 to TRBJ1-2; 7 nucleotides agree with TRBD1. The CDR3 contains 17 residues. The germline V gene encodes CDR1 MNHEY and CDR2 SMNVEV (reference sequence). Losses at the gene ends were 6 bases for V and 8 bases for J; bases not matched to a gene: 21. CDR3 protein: CASSFTPRIQGTSGYTF. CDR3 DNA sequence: TGTGCCAGCAGCTTTACCCCTCGCATACAGGGGACTAGCGGCTACACCTTC.

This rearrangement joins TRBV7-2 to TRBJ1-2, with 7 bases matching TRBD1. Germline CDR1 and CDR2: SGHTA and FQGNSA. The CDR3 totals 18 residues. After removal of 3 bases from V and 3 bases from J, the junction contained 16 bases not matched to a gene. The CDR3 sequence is CASSFPRGEAGFDYGYTF. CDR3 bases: TGTGCCAGCAGCTTTCCCAGGGGGGAGGCGGGTTTCGACTATGGCTACACCTTC. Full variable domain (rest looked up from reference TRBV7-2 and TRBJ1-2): GAGVSQSPSNKVTEKGKDVELRCDPISGHTALYWYRQSLGQGLEFLIYFQGNSAPDKSGLPSDRFSAERTGGSVSTLTIQRTQQEDSAVYLCASSFPRGEAGFDYGYTFGSGTRLTVV.